One and the same sample provided the 10 T cell receptor beta chains below, sequenced in a study of human T cells and chemical hapten exposure. TCRdb passed the RACE reads through MiXCR, listing each CDR3 protein once. The data contain about 90,000 distinct CDR3 sequences, roughly 11% of them singletons. Time point here: patch test 3, about 24 weeks after DPC sensitization. Specified treatment: therapeutic diphenylcyclopropenone sensitization with weekly scalp DPC. The sequencing used whole blood, collected in connection with sensitization to the hapten diphenylcyclopropenone (DPC). The origin of the receptors is a woman in her twenties or thirties with alopecia areata. Some clones in this sample may be carry-over from other donors' samples.

This clonotype was seen a single time. A read error may be the cause here, since a much bigger clone is one base away. The V call is TRBV11-3, the J call TRBJ2-1; D unclear. CDR3 length equals 14 residues. Per germline, CDR1 SGHNT and CDR2 YENEEA. V was shortened by 5 bases and J by 3 bases, with 11 bases between the two germline ends. The CDR3 nucleotides read TGTGCCAGCAGCACGTCTAGTAGCTACAATGAGCAGTTCTTC. It is translated as CASSTSSSYNEQFF. The whole variable domain, remainder taken from reference TRBV11-3 and TRBJ2-1, is EAGVVQSPRYKIIEKKQPVAFWCNPISGHNTLYWYLQNLGQGPELLIRYENEEAVDDSQLPKDRFSAERLKGVDSTLKIQPAELGDSAVYLCASSTSSSYNEQFFGPGTRLTVL.

The genes are TRBV2 and TRBJ1-6; 7 nucleotides agree with TRBD1. V trimming: 1 base; J trimming: 9 bases; junction bases outside the gene matches: 3. This CDR3 contains 14 residues. Germline V gives CDR1 SNHLY, CDR2 FYNNEI. The CDR3 region has the DNA TGTGCCAGCAGTGAAGTGACAGGGAGTTCACCCCTCCACTTT. This gives the protein CASSEVTGSSPLHF.

At least ten counts were recorded for this clonotype. The chain recombines TRBV7-2 with TRBJ1-2; possibly TRBD1 for D (6 bases). Trimming stripped 4 bases from V and 3 bases from J, with 12 bases between. CDR1 is SGHTA and CDR2 is FQGNSA in the germline V gene. The CDR3 contains 14 residues. The CDR3 coding sequence is TGTGCCAGCAGCTGGGGGCCGGGAGACTATGGCTACACCTTC. This sequence encodes CASSWGPGDYGYTF.

Only a few counts were recorded for this clonotype. The chain couples TRBV20-1 to TRBJ2-1; the match to TRBD1 covers 7 bases. This CDR3 spans 14 amino acids. V lost 4 bases and J lost 4; bases outside the gene matches: 7. Germline V gives CDR1 DFQATT, CDR2 SNEGSKA (reference sequence). The CDR3 DNA is TGCAGTGCTATGGGGACAGCCCCTTACAATGAGCAGTTCTTC. This encodes CSAMGTAPYNEQFF.

In this sample, this clonotype turned up a few times. The chain carries TRBV5-1 and TRBJ2-1; 11 bases line up with TRBD1. This CDR3 spans 14 amino acids. V lost 4 bases and J lost 7; bases outside the gene matches: 4. Germline CDR1 is SGHRS and CDR2 is YFSETQ. The CDR3 loop reads CASSAGTGGNEQFF. CDR3 DNA: TGCGCCAGCAGCGCGGGGACAGGGGGTAATGAGCAGTTCTTC.

The rearrangement joins TRBV25-1 to TRBJ2-3, with 9 nucleotides matching TRBD2. Germline CDR1 is MGHDK and CDR2 is SYGVNS. Germline trimming cut 7 bases from V and 3 bases from J; bases unmatched to any gene: 5. There are 14 residues in the CDR3. CDR3 in amino acids: CASKGTSGTDTQYF. The CDR3 DNA sequence: TGTGCCAGCAAAGGAACTAGCGGGACAGATACGCAGTATTTT.

This clonotype was counted at least ten times. The chain is built from TRBV18 and TRBJ1-2; D unclear. Germline V CDR1 and CDR2: KGHSH, LQKENI. Trimming stripped 3 bases from V and 5 bases from J, with 16 bases between. The CDR3 has 15 residues. CDR3 sequence (DNA): TGTGCCAGCTCACCGTCCGGGTTAAACCCATATGGCTACACCTTC. This translates into CASSPSGLNPYGYTF.

This clonotype was found a few times. The chain has TRBV12-3 or TRBV12-4 and TRBJ2-1; 9 bases are a match to TRBD2. The CDR3 covers 15 residues. V lost 3 bases, J lost 3 bases, and 3 bases stayed unmatched. The CDR3 DNA reads as TGTGCCAGCAGTTTCATAGCGGGAGTCTACAATGAGCAGTTCTTC. Its protein is CASSFIAGVYNEQFF.

At least ten counts were recorded for this clonotype. This chain connects TRBV12-3 or TRBV12-4 to TRBJ2-1; 7 positions match TRBD2. Trimming at V came to 5 bases and at J to 9 bases, leaving 7 bases not matched to a gene. The CDR3 loop spans 13 amino acids. CDR3 amino acids: CASSAVAGGEQFF. DNA for the CDR3: TGTGCCAGCAGTGCCGTAGCGGGCGGTGAGCAGTTCTTC.

In this sample, this clonotype turned up many times. The J gene is TRBJ1-1, the V gene TRBV10-3, with a weak D call TRBD1 (5 bases). The length of the CDR3 is 13 residues. Between the trimmed V and J ends, which lost 5 bases and 4 bases, there was a span of 11 bases. The V gene's germline CDR1 is ENHRY and CDR2 SYGVKD. The CDR3 sequence: CAISSRESTEAFF. The CDR3 region has the DNA TGTGCCATCAGTAGCAGGGAGAGCACTGAAGCTTTCTTT.